Below are 27 T cell receptor beta chains sequenced from a single sample in a study of T cells in Graves' hyperthyroidism and ophthalmopathy. Amplified TCR beta CDR3 regions derived from RNA transcripts. When the TCR CDR3 underwent first-round RT-PCR, the HTBI primer set was used. A single record per CDR3 protein comes from TCRdb applying MiXCR to the multiplex PCR reads. Here the sample spans about 290,000 distinct CDR3 sequences, about 16% being singletons. The source material was blood. The source of these receptors is a woman in her fifties or sixties with Graves' hyperthyroidism that later progressed to Graves' ophthalmopathy.

Only a few counts were recorded for this clonotype. CDR3 nucleotide sequence: TGCGCCAGCAGCCAAGATGGCAGGGGGAAGAGTGAGCAGTTCTTC. This encodes CASSQDGRGKSEQFF. This chain links TRBV4-1 with TRBJ2-1; 7 nucleotides agree with TRBD1. CDR3 size: 15 residues. From germline, CDR1 is MGHRA and CDR2 YSYEKL. Germline trimming cut 0 bases from V and 9 bases from J; bases unmatched to any gene: 8.

The CDR3 region is CASSPRFYNQPQHF. In nucleotides, the CDR3 is TGTGCCAGCAGTCCTCGGTTCTACAATCAGCCCCAGCATTTT. The chain combines TRBV28 with TRBJ1-5; D gene ambiguous. Germline assignment: CDR1 MDHEN and CDR2 SYDVKM. This CDR3 has 14 amino acids. V lost 5 bases and J 3 bases, leaving 11 bases between the germline ends.

The chain employs TRBV9 and TRBJ2-1, with D possibly called TRBD1 or TRBD2 (5 bases each). Per the germline V gene, CDR1 is SGDLS and CDR2 is YYNGEE. CDR3 length: 15 residues. Trimming removed 4 bases at V and 6 bases at J, with 17 bases between. In DNA form, the CDR3 reads TGTGCCAGCAGCCCCTCGGGGCGAGTAGGCAATGAGCAGTTCTTC. Its protein is CASSPSGRVGNEQFF.

This clonotype has at least ten counts. This chain joins TRBV6-1 and TRBJ1-4, with unresolved D. The CDR3 sequence is 14 residues long. Germline V gene data show CDR1 as MNHNS and CDR2 as SASEGT. V was shortened by 5 bases and J by 8 bases, with 15 bases between the two germline ends. The CDR3, as DNA: TGTGCCAGCAGTCGGACCGGGTATGGGGAAAAACTGTTTTTT. Its protein is CASSRTGYGEKLFF.

This clonotype came up many times. The genes are TRBV12-3 or TRBV12-4 and TRBJ2-1, with TRBD2 matching over 8 bases. The CDR3 has 13 residues. J lost 4 bases, V lost 6 bases, and 2 bases had no gene match. The CDR3 is CASRLAEYNEQFF. DNA of the CDR3: TGTGCCAGCAGACTAGCGGAGTACAATGAGCAGTTCTTC.

Details on this clonotype: This may be a read error: a much more frequent sequence differs by one nucleotide. V gene TRBV10-3 combines with J gene TRBJ2-1; the match to TRBD1 covers 11 bases. Germline CDR1 ENHRY, CDR2 SYGVKD. The CDR3 runs to 14 residues. Germline trimming cut 10 bases from V and 10 bases from J; bases unmatched to any gene: 12. In DNA form, the CDR3 reads TGTGCCACCATCCCGGGACAGGGGGTAGGGGAGCAGTTCTTC. Translated: CATIPGQGVGEQFF.

This clonotype was detected ten times or more. The chain couples TRBV6-2 or TRBV6-3 to TRBJ1-5; no clear D. The V gene's germline CDR1 is MNHEY and CDR2 SVGEGT. Trimming took off 7 bases at V and 5 bases at J, with 15 bases between the two ends. This CDR3 comprises 14 residues. The CDR3 sequence is CASTPGVFDQPQHF. The CDR3 DNA follows: TGTGCCAGCACCCCCGGGGTGTTTGATCAGCCCCAGCATTTT.

Ten or more counts support this clonotype. This chain uses TRBV5-6 with TRBJ2-3; the match to TRBD2 covers 9 bases. This CDR3 spans 16 amino acids. Looked up from germline, CDR1 is SGHDT and CDR2 is YYEEEE. The trim removed 4 bases at V and 3 bases at J, leaving 9 bases unmatched. This chain's CDR3 is CASSRVGTSKTDTQYF. In nucleotides, the CDR3 is TGTGCCAGCAGCCGTGTCGGGACTAGCAAGACAGATACGCAGTATTTT.

Many counts were recorded for this clonotype. The rearrangement links TRBV18 to TRBJ1-1, with D unclear. The CDR3 totals 13 residues. V gave up 2 bases and J gave up 2 bases, with 6 bases separating them. In germline, CDR1 is KGHSH, CDR2 LQKENI. The CDR3 DNA is TGTGCCAGCTCACCAGAGAGTAACACTGAAGCTTTCTTT. Translating gives CASSPESNTEAFF.

This clonotype occurred many times. The CDR3 bases are TGTGCCTCCCGCCCCCGAACTACAAAAGAGACCCAGTACTTC. Protein product: CASRPRTTKETQYF. The chain links TRBV30 to TRBJ2-5, with D unclear. V shed 7 bases and J shed 3 bases, with 18 bases lying between them. Germline lookup yields CDR1 GTSNPN and CDR2 SVGIG (reference sequence). This CDR3 contains 14 residues.

This clonotype has more than one count but fewer than ten. This sequence joins TRBV7-6 and TRBJ2-5; 7 nucleotides line up with TRBD2. Germline CDR1 reads SGHVS; CDR2 reads FNYEAQ. Losses at the gene ends were 5 bases for V and 7 bases for J; bases not matched to a gene: 10. This CDR3 has 14 residues. CDR3 protein: CASSLPAGDLTQYF. The CDR3 nucleotides read TGTGCCAGCAGCCTCCCTGCGGGGGACTTGACCCAGTACTTC.

This clonotype was found many times. DNA for the CDR3: TGTGCCAGGGCCAGGAGCACTGAAGCTTTCTTT. Encoded protein: CARARSTEAFF. This chain uses TRBV2 with TRBJ1-1, with unresolved D. The ends were cut back, 9 bases at V and 4 bases at J, with 9 bases in the middle. The CDR3 is made up of 11 amino acids. The V gene's germline CDR1 is SNHLY and CDR2 FYNNEI.

This clonotype was seen many times. The chain carries TRBV27 and TRBJ2-7; TRBD1 or TRBD2 may be the D gene (5 bases each). V was cut by 7 bases and J by 3 bases, with 13 bases left in between. Germline assignment: CDR1 MNHEY and CDR2 SMNVEV (reference sequence). The CDR3 covers 13 residues. The chain's CDR3 is CASKGSGSYEQYF. In DNA, the CDR3 is TGTGCCAGCAAGGGCTCAGGGAGCTACGAGCAGTACTTC.

This clonotype was found many times. This sequence joins TRBV12-5 and TRBJ1-5; D remains unclear. Germline values: CDR1 LGHNT, CDR2 FRNRAP. The CDR3 length is 13 residues. The V and J ends lost 1 base and 5 bases respectively, with 6 bases between them. CDR3 coding DNA: TGTGCTAGTGGTTTGGACGGAGATCAGCCCCAGCATTTT. This gives the protein CASGLDGDQPQHF.

There are many counts of this clonotype. The chain carries TRBV4-1 and TRBJ2-2, with TRBD2 matching 8 bases. Germline V gene sequence: CDR1 MGHRA, CDR2 YSYEKL. CDR3 size: 16 residues. After removal of 11 bases from V and 1 base from J, the junction contained 12 bases not matched to a gene. CDR3 loop: CASKGGLGLNTGELFF. The DNA for the CDR3 is TGCGCCTCGAAGGGGGGACTAGGACTGAACACCGGGGAGCTGTTTTTT.

This clonotype has more than one count but fewer than ten. V and J are TRBV5-1 and TRBJ2-2; 10 bases align to TRBD2. The CDR3 loop spans 17 amino acids. The germline gives CDR1 SGHRS, CDR2 YFSETQ. The ends lost 3 bases at V and 5 bases at J; junction bases unmatched: 10. The CDR3 nucleotides are TGCGCCAGCAGCTCACAACCTAGCGGGGGTGGAACCGGGGAGCTGTTTTTT. Translating it yields CASSSQPSGGGTGELFF.

This clonotype was seen only a few times. The rearrangement uses TRBV19 and TRBJ1-2, with a weak D call TRBD1 (6 bases). Trimming cost V 7 bases and J 8 bases, with 41 bases left between them. The CDR3 runs 21 residues. CDR1 is LNHDA, CDR2 SQIVND, per germline (reference sequence). This CDR3 reads CASTTSPRGGGEVEYVRGYTF. CDR3 nucleotide sequence: TGTGCCAGTACCACCTCACCCCGAGGGGGGGGCGAGGTCGAATACGTGCGGGGCTACACCTTC. Variable domain in full (rest from reference TRBV19 and TRBJ1-2): DGGITQSPKYLFRKEGQNVTLSCEQNLNHDAMYWYRQDPGQGLRLIYYSQIVNDFQKGDIAEGYSVSREKKESFPLTVTSAQKNPTAFYLCASTTSPRGGGEVEYVRGYTFGSGTRLTVV.

This clonotype was observed many times. The gene calls are TRBV6-2 or TRBV6-3 and TRBJ2-7, with D tentatively TRBD2 (6 bases). Looked up from germline, CDR1 is MNHEY and CDR2 is SVGEGT. The CDR3 covers 13 residues. The V end was cut by 7 bases, the J end by 9 bases, with 19 bases between. The DNA of the CDR3 is TGTGCCAGCAATGATTGGGGGGTTGAGGCGCAGTACTTC. Translated, it gives CASNDWGVEAQYF.

At least ten counts were recorded for this clonotype. The gene calls are TRBV11-2 and TRBJ1-1; D gene ambiguous. Germline CDR1 and CDR2: SGHAT and FQNNGV. CDR3 length: 14 amino acids. Trimming stripped 5 bases from V and 5 bases from J, with 15 bases between. CDR3 loop: CASSPLSRRTEAFF. In nucleotides, the CDR3 is TGTGCCAGCAGCCCTTTGAGCAGGAGGACTGAAGCTTTCTTT.

In this sample, this clonotype turned up many times. The chain uses TRBV2 and TRBJ2-1; a weak D match, TRBD1 (6 bases). V lost 6 bases and J 7 bases, leaving 13 bases between the germline ends. Per germline, CDR1 SNHLY and CDR2 FYNNEI. The CDR3 has 13 amino acids. The CDR3 loop is CASRLQGWNEQFF. CDR3 in DNA: TGTGCCAGCAGGTTACAGGGATGGAATGAGCAGTTCTTC.

This clonotype was counted ten times or more. A junction boundary mismatches the germline segment, possibly from a read error. The chain joins TRBV10-3 to TRBJ2-3; possibly TRBD2 for D (6 bases). CDR3 length: 14 residues. The germline CDR1 and CDR2 sequences are ENHRY and SYGVKD. CDR3 coding DNA: TGTGCCACCGGACTACTCTCTAGCACAGATACGCTGTATTTT. Amino acids: CATGLLSSTDTLYF.

This clonotype showed up many times. The V gene is TRBV24-1, the J gene TRBJ2-1; tentatively, D is TRBD2 (6 bases). Germline V lookup: CDR1 KGHDR, CDR2 SFDVKD. This CDR3 has 16 residues. The V end lost 4 bases, the J end lost 5 bases, and 17 bases lay between the germline ends. CDR3 in DNA: TGTGCCACCAGTGACCCTAGCGCAGACCACCACAATGAGCAGTTCTTC. This encodes CATSDPSADHHNEQFF.

In this sample, this clonotype turned up many times. The chain is built from TRBV24-1 and TRBJ2-1; 14 bases match TRBD2. This CDR3 spans 16 amino acids. The V gene end was trimmed by 4 bases and the J gene end by 9 bases; junction bases not matched to a gene: 7. Germline CDR1 KGHDR, CDR2 SFDVKD. DNA for the CDR3: TGTGCCACCAGTGACACCAGACTAGCGGGAGGGGTTGAGCAGTTCTTC. This sequence encodes CATSDTRLAGGVEQFF.

This clonotype was observed once. A single base separates this from a much larger clone, so it may be a read error. V is TRBV24-1 and J is TRBJ1-3; D call uncertain. Germline CDR1 reads KGHDR; CDR2 reads SFDVKD. The V gene lost 4 bases and the J gene lost 4 bases, with 1 base spanning the gap. The CDR3 covers 11 residues. The DNA for the CDR3 is TGTGCCACCAGTGAGGGAAACACCATATATTTT. Encoded protein: CATSEGNTIYF.

The chain links TRBV20-1 to TRBJ1-6, with D perhaps TRBD1 (5 bases). Trimming took 0 bases from V and 14 from J, leaving 14 bases between them. The CDR3 is made up of 13 amino acids. Per the germline V gene, CDR1 is DFQATT and CDR2 is SNEGSKA (reference sequence). This CDR3 reads CSARDTGRGTLHF. CDR3 coding DNA: TGCAGTGCTAGAGATACGGGGCGGGGCACCCTCCACTTT.

This clonotype occurred once. V and J are TRBV19 and TRBJ1-1; 8 bases agree with TRBD1. The CDR3 spans 15 residues. Germline V gene lookup returns CDR1 LNHDA and CDR2 SQIVND (reference sequence). J gave up 6 bases and V 6 bases, and 12 bases lay outside the gene matches. DNA for the CDR3: TGTGCCAGTAGAAGCCCCGGGACAGGAACACCTGAAGCTTTCTTT. It is translated as CASRSPGTGTPEAFF.

In this sample, this clonotype turned up many times. V and J are TRBV11-2 and TRBJ1-5, with D unresolved. This CDR3 has 15 amino acids. The V gene's germline CDR1 is SGHAT and CDR2 FQNNGV. V was trimmed by 0 bases and J by 6 bases, leaving 12 bases between them. CDR3: CASSLDLGGGQPQHF. For the CDR3, the DNA is TGTGCCAGCAGCTTAGATCTGGGAGGCGGTCAGCCCCAGCATTTT.